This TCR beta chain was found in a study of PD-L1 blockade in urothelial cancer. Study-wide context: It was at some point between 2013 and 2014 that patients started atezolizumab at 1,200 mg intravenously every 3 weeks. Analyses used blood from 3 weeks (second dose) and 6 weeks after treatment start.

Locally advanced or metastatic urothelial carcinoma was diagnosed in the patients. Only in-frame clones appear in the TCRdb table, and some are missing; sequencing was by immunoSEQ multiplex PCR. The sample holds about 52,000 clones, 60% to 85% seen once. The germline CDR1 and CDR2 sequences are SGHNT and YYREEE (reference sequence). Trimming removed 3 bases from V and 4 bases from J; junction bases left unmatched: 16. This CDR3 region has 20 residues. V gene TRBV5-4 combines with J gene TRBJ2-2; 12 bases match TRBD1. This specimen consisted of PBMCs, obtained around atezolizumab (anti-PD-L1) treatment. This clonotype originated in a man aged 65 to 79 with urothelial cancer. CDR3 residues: CASSSRDRGRGGTPTGELFF. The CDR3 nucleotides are TGTGCCAGCAGCTCCCGGGACAGGGGGCGAGGCGGGACACCCACCGGGGAGCTGTTTTTT. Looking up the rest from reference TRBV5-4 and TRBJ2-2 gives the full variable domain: ETGVTQSPTHLIKTRGQQVTLRCSSQSGHNTVSWYQQALGQGPQFIFQYYREEENGRGNFPPRFSGLQFPNYSSELNVNALELDDSALYLCASSSRDRGRGGTPTGELFFGEGSRLTVL.